Listed here are 11 T cell receptor beta chains from one sample, sequenced in a study of T cell responses to AZD1222 COVID-19 vaccine. Sequenced by immunoSEQ multiplex PCR; TCRdb stores in-frame clones only, minus some. The sample yields about 170,000 clones, roughly 85% seen once. The specimen was peripheral blood, collected 28 days after the second AZD1222 dose. The receptors originated from an adult who received the AZD1222 COVID-19 vaccine.

This rearrangement joins TRBV27 to TRBJ2-3; TRBD1 agrees at 9 bases. The length of the CDR3 is 15 residues. Trimming at V came to 5 bases and at J to 3 bases, leaving 6 bases not matched to a gene. From germline, CDR1 is MNHEY and CDR2 SMNVEV (reference sequence). The CDR3 sequence: CASSLGQGRTDTQYF. The CDR3 DNA reads TGTGCCAGCAGTCTGGGACAGGGACGTACAGATACGCAGTATTTT.

The genes are TRBV10-3 and TRBJ2-3; no firm D call. Looked up from germline, CDR1 is ENHRY and CDR2 is SYGVKD. CDR3 length: 14 amino acids. The ends were cut back, 7 bases at V and 0 bases at J, with 11 bases in the middle. The CDR3 loop is CAITVETSTDTQYF. CDR3 nucleotide sequence: TGTGCCATCACGGTAGAAACTAGCACAGATACGCAGTATTTT.

The genes are TRBV27 and TRBJ2-7; TRBD2 agrees at 8 bases. Germline CDR1 is MNHEY and CDR2 is SMNVEV (reference sequence). The CDR3 sequence is 15 residues long. V shed 8 bases and J 7 bases; nucleotides not matched to a gene: 16. For the CDR3, the DNA is TGTGCCAGCTGCCCTCTCGGGACTAGTCTGTTTGAGCAGTACTTC. Amino acid sequence: CASCPLGTSLFEQYF.

The V gene is TRBV9, the J gene TRBJ1-4; D remains unclear. CDR1 and CDR2 from the germline V gene are SGDLS and YYNGEE. The germline V and J ends were trimmed by 0 bases and 1 base, with 7 bases remaining between them. This CDR3 is built from 15 residues. The CDR3 protein is CASSVVGVTNEKLFF. The CDR3 DNA sequence: TGTGCCAGCAGCGTAGTAGGCGTAACTAATGAAAAACTGTTTTTT.

The gene calls are TRBV4-2 and TRBJ1-2; 7 positions agree with TRBD1. With 3 bases clipped from V and 4 bases from J, the junction kept 11 bases outside the gene matches. The CDR3 length is 16 residues. Per the germline V gene, CDR1 is LGHNA and CDR2 is YNFKEQ. The CDR3 protein is CASSQAEGTAIYGYTF. The CDR3 DNA sequence: TGTGCCAGCAGCCAGGCGGAGGGGACAGCCATCTATGGCTACACCTTC.

This sequence joins TRBV9 and TRBJ1-5, with a possible D match to TRBD1 (6 bases). Trimming left V 2 bases short and J 4 bases short, with 10 bases between. The CDR3 totals 14 residues. CDR1 is SGDLS, CDR2 YYNGEE, per germline. CDR3 region: CASSVGQGNQPQHF. In nucleotides, the CDR3 is TGTGCCAGCAGCGTGGGGCAGGGGAATCAGCCCCAGCATTTT.

This clone was observed a few times. The rearrangement joins TRBV6-1 to TRBJ1-4, with D unclear. Trimming cost V 0 bases and J 5 bases, with 10 bases left between them. The CDR3 contains 15 residues. Germline CDR1 MNHNS, CDR2 SASEGT. As DNA, the CDR3 is TGTGCCAGCAGTGAAGCAGACGGCACCAATGAAAAACTGTTTTTT. Its protein product is CASSEADGTNEKLFF.

This chain joins TRBV4-1 and TRBJ2-7, with a weak D call TRBD2 (6 bases). The V and J ends lost 2 bases and 4 bases respectively, with 24 bases between them. The CDR3 loop spans 18 amino acids. Per the germline V gene, CDR1 is MGHRA and CDR2 is YSYEKL. The CDR3 loop reads CASSQPPFSGGLRYEQYF. The CDR3 DNA follows: TGCGCCAGCAGCCAACCCCCCTTTTCCGGGGGACTCAGATACGAGCAGTACTTC.

The CDR3 protein is CASSISSQGAGSLPQHF. As DNA, the CDR3 is TGTGCCAGTAGTATCTCCTCTCAGGGGGCTGGGTCGTTGCCCCAGCATTTT. V and J are TRBV19 and TRBJ1-5; 8 nucleotides match TRBD1. V dropped 3 bases and J dropped 9; count of bases not matched to a gene: 16. The CDR3 consists of 17 residues. Germline V gene sequence: CDR1 LNHDA, CDR2 SQIVND (reference sequence). The variable domain in full, with the rest retrieved from reference TRBV19 and TRBJ1-5, is DGGITQSPKYLFRKEGQNVTLSCEQNLNHDAMYWYRQDPGQGLRLIYYSQIVNDFQKGDIAEGYSVSREKKESFPLTVTSAQKNPTAFYLCASSISSQGAGSLPQHFGDGTRLSIL.

The rearrangement uses TRBV27 and TRBJ1-6; 7 bases align to TRBD1. Germline trimming cut 8 bases from V and 8 bases from J; bases unmatched to any gene: 6. CDR1 is MNHEY and CDR2 is SMNVEV in the germline V gene (reference sequence). CDR3 length: 13 residues. The CDR3 spells CASGPTGDSPLHF. For the CDR3, the DNA is TGTGCCAGCGGGCCAACAGGGGATTCACCCCTCCACTTT.

The chain uses TRBV3-1 (or the pseudogene TRBV3-2) and TRBJ1-2; D perhaps matches TRBD1 (5 bases). In germline, CDR1 is LGHDT, CDR2 YNNKEL (reference sequence). Trimming pared 3 bases from V and 1 base from J, leaving 12 bases between. The CDR3 is 15 residues long. The CDR3, as DNA: TGTGCCAGCAGCCACGCCGTGACAGATAACTATGGCTACACCTTC. Protein: CASSHAVTDNYGYTF.